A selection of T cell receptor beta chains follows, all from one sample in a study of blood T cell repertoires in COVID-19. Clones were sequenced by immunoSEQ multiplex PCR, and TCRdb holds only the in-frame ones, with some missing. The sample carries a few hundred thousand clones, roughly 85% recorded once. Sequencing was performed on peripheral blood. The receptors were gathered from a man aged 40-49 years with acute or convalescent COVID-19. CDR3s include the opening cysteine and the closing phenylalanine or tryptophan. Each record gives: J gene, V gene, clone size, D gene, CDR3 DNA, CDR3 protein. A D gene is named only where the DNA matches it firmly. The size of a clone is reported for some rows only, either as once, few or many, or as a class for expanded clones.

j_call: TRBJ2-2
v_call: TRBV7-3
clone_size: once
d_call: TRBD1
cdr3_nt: TGTGCCAGCAGCTCCTCGAGGCAGGGGGCGTACACCGGGGAGCTGTTTTTT
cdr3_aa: CASSSSRQGAYTGELFF

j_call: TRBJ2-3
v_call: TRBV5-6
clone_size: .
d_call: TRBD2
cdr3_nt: TGTGCCAGCAGCTCTTGGGGGGAGGGGTCCGATACGCAGTATTTT
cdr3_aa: CASSSWGEGSDTQYF

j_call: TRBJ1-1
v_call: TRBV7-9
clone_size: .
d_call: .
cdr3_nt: TGTGCCAGCAGCGGGCGGGACGCTAGACGCTCTGAAGCTTTCTTT
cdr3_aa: CASSGRDARRSEAFF

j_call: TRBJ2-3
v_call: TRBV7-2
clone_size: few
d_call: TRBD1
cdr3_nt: TGTGCCAGCAGCTCCGGGACAGGGAGATCAGATACGCAGTATTTT
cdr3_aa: CASSSGTGRSDTQYF

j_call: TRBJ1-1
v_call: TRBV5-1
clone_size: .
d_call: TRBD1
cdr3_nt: TGCGCCAGCAGCTTAAGGACAGGGGGCTTAACTGAAGCTTTCTTT
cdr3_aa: CASSLRTGGLTEAFF

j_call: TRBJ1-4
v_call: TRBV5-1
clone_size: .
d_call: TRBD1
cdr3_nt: TGCGCCAGCAGCTTGGGACAGGGTAGGAATGAAAAACTGTTTTTT
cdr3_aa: CASSLGQGRNEKLFF

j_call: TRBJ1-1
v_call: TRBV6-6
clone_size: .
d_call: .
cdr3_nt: TGTGCCAGCAGCGCCCTCCCAGGATCTGAAGCTTTCTTT
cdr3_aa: CASSALPGSEAFF

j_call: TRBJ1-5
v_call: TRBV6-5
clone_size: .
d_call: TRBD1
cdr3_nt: TGTGCCAGCAGTCGGACAGGAGATCAGCCCCAGCATTTT
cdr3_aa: CASSRTGDQPQHF

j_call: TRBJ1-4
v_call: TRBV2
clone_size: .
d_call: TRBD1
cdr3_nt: TGTGCCAGCAGTGTTCCGGGACAGGGGGCTGAAAAACTGTTTTTT
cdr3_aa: CASSVPGQGAEKLFF

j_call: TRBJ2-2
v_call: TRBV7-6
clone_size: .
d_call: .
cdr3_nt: TGTGCCAGCAGATCCCTAGCGACCGGTTCAGGGGAGCTGTTTTTT
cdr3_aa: CASRSLATGSGELFF

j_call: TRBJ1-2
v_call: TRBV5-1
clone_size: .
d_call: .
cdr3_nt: TGCGCCAGCAGTAAGCTTGATCCTAACTATGGCTACACCTTC
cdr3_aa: CASSKLDPNYGYTF

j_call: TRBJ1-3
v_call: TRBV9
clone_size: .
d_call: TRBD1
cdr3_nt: TGTGCCAGCAGCTCTTCGGACAGGGACCACTCTGGAAACACCATATATTTT
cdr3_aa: CASSSSDRDHSGNTIYF

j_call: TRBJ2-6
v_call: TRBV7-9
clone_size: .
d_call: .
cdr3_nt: TGTGCCAGCAGCTTAGCCACAGGGATCAGGGCTGGGGCCAACGTCCTGACTTTC
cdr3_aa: CASSLATGIRAGANVLTF

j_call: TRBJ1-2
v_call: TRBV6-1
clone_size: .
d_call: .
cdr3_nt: TGTGCCAGCAGTGAAGCCTACAGGGTCGGCGGCTACACCTTC
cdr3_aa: CASSEAYRVGGYTF

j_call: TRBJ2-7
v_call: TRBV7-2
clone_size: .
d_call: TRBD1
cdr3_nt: TGTGCCAGCAGCCCACGAGGGGACAGTTACTCCTACGAGCAGTACTTC
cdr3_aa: CASSPRGDSYSYEQYF

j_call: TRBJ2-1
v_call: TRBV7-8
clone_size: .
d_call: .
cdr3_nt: TGTGCCAGCAGCCGGAGGTGGGGAGGAGTGCAGTTCTTC
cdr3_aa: CASSRRWGGVQFF

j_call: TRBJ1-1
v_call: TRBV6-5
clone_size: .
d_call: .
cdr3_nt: TGTGCCAGCAGTCCCCGACAGTCCAACACTGAAGCTTTCTTT
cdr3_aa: CASSPRQSNTEAFF

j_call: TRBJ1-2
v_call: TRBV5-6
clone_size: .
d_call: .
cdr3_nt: TGTGCCAGCAGCTTGGTGTCAGGGTCGTCGCAGGGCTACACCTTC
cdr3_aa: CASSLVSGSSQGYTF

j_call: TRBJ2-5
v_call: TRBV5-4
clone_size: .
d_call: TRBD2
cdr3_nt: TGTGCCAGCAGCGCAGGACTAGCGGGGGGGCCCGAGACCCAGTACTTC
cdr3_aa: CASSAGLAGGPETQYF

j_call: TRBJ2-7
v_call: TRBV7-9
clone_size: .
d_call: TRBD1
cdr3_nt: TGTGCCAGCAGCAGCGAGGGACAGCTCTACGAGCAGTACTTC
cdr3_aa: CASSSEGQLYEQYF

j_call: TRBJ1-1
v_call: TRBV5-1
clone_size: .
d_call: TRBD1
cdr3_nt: TGCGCCAGCAGCTTTGGGACAGGGGGTATGAACACTGAAGCTTTCTTT
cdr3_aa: CASSFGTGGMNTEAFF

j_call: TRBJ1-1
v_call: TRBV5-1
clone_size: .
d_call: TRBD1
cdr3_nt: TGCGCCAGCAGCGAGACAGGGGCCTTCACTGAAGCTTTCTTT
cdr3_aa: CASSETGAFTEAFF

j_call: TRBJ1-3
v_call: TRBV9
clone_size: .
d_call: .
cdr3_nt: TGTGCCAGCAGCGTAGTTCCTGTGGGCCGAAACTCTGGAAACACCATATATTTT
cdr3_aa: CASSVVPVGRNSGNTIYF

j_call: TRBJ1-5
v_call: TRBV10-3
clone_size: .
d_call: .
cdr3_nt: TGTGCCACCTGGGGCGGGGATCAGCCCCAGCATTTT
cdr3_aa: CATWGGDQPQHF

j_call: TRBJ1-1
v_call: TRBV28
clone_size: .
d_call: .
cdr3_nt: TGTGCCAGCAGTCTCCTCCCCCAGGGTAGATACACTGAAGCTTTCTTT
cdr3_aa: CASSLLPQGRYTEAFF

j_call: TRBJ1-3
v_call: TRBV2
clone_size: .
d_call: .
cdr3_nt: TGTGCCAGCAGTGCCCGAGGGAGGGGGGCCATATCTGGAAACACCATATATTTT
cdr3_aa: CASSARGRGAISGNTIYF

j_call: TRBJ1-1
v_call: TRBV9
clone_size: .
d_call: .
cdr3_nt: TGTGCCAGCAGCGTGGGGGGAACGAACACTGAAGCTTTCTTT
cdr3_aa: CASSVGGTNTEAFF

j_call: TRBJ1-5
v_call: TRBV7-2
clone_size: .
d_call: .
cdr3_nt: TGTGCCAGCAGCTTAGTACCGGGAGGCAATCAGCCCCAGCATTTT
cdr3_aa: CASSLVPGGNQPQHF

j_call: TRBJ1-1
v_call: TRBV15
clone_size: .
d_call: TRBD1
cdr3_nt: TGTGCCACCAGCAGAGAGGGTAGTTTGGGGACAGGATTGAACACTGAAGCTTTCTTT
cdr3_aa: CATSREGSLGTGLNTEAFF